This is a list of T cell receptor beta chains from one sample in a study of shared clonotypes between healthy human individuals. The assay was immunoSEQ multiplex PCR, and TCRdb's table has in-frame clones only and misses some. The sample lists 450,000 to 700,000 clones; about 95% were seen once. The sample was naive CD8+ T cells sorted from blood. These receptors originate from a woman in her twenties or thirties in good health. Both conserved end residues are part of each CDR3. A D gene is named only where the DNA matches it firmly. A clone size is listed for some rows: how often the clone was seen (once, few, many), or a class if it is expanded.

TRBD1	TRBV28	-	TRBJ2-2	CASSTGVNTGELFF	TGTGCCAGCAGTACAGGGGTAAACACCGGGGAGCTGTTTTTT
TRBD1	TRBV2	-	TRBJ1-2	CASSRTGGSFYGYTF	TGTGCCAGCTCCCGGACAGGGGGCTCCTTCTATGGCTACACCTTC
-	TRBV27	-	TRBJ2-3	CASSDRLSTDTQYF	TGTGCCAGCAGTGACAGACTTAGCACAGATACGCAGTATTTT
-	TRBV25-1	-	TRBJ2-2	CASSETGNTGELFF	TGTGCCAGCAGTGAAACGGGGAACACCGGGGAGCTGTTTTTT
-	TRBV6-1	-	TRBJ1-2	CALDRSGYGYTF	TGTGCCCTCGACAGGTCTGGCTATGGCTACACCTTC
-	TRBV11-2	-	TRBJ2-7	CASSFGGFSYEQYF	TGTGCCAGCAGCTTCGGGGGTTTTTCCTACGAGCAGTACTTC
TRBD2	TRBV28	-	TRBJ2-1	CASRASGSHEQFF	TGTGCCAGCAGGGCTAGCGGGAGTCATGAGCAGTTCTTC
-	TRBV27	-	TRBJ1-1	CASSFQPARTTTEAFF	TGTGCCAGCAGTTTTCAGCCGGCCCGGACGACGACTGAAGCTTTCTTT
-	TRBV5-1	-	TRBJ2-5	CASSLVQEETQYF	TGCGCCAGCAGCTTGGTCCAAGAAGAGACCCAGTACTTC
-	TRBV9	-	TRBJ1-1	CASTGHQVPGAFF	TGTGCCAGCACCGGACATCAAGTTCCCGGGGCTTTCTTT
-	TRBV27	-	TRBJ2-7	CASSLAPAGLYEQYF	TGTGCCAGCAGTTTAGCCCCGGCAGGGTTGTACGAGCAGTACTTC
-	TRBV9	-	TRBJ2-1	CASSVEGGYTSSYNEQFF	TGTGCCAGCAGCGTAGAAGGTGGATATACGAGCTCCTACAATGAGCAGTTCTTC
-	TRBV10-3	-	TRBJ2-4	CAISEGREQNIQYF	TGTGCCATCAGTGAAGGGCGCGAGCAAAACATTCAGTACTTC
TRBD1	TRBV2	-	TRBJ2-4	CASRGTGSPAKNIQYF	TGTGCCAGCAGGGGGACAGGCTCCCCAGCCAAAAACATTCAGTACTTC
-	TRBV5-6	once	TRBJ2-1	CASSSANDYTSYNEQFF	TGTGCCAGCAGCTCGGCAAACGACTACACTTCCTACAATGAGCAGTTCTTC
-	TRBV19	-	TRBJ1-3	CASSPTSYSGNTIYF	TGTGCCAGTAGTCCAACATCGTACTCTGGAAACACCATATATTTT
TRBD2	TRBV9	-	TRBJ2-1	CASSVGPAGGYNEQFF	TGTGCCAGCAGCGTCGGGCCAGCGGGAGGTTACAATGAGCAGTTCTTC
TRBD1	TRBV29-1	-	TRBJ2-3	CSVEDLPNYRGSTDTQYF	TGCAGCGTTGAAGATCTTCCGAATTACAGGGGAAGCACAGATACGCAGTATTTT
TRBD1	TRBV5-6	-	TRBJ2-1	CASSLASTGANEQFF	TGTGCCAGCAGCTTGGCCTCCACAGGGGCCAATGAGCAGTTCTTC
-	TRBV15	-	TRBJ2-7	CATSTGWGDEQYF	TGTGCCACCAGTACGGGGTGGGGGGACGAGCAGTACTTC
TRBD1	TRBV7-2	once	TRBJ2-5	CASSVGTGVLLQETQYF	TGTGCCAGCAGCGTAGGTACAGGGGTCCTGTTGCAAGAGACCCAGTACTTC
-	TRBV5-1	-	TRBJ1-1	CATTQPDRDTEAFF	TGCGCCACCACCCAACCCGACAGAGACACTGAAGCTTTCTTT
-	TRBV2	-	TRBJ2-7	CASDDPGLSSYEQYF	TGTGCCAGCGATGACCCGGGACTCAGCTCCTACGAGCAGTACTTC
-	TRBV30	-	TRBJ1-2	CAWVGRDYGYTF	TGTGCCTGGGTTGGCAGGGACTATGGCTACACCTTC
TRBD2	TRBV6-5	-	TRBJ2-1	CASGLAGVREQFF	TGTGCCAGTGGACTAGCGGGGGTTCGGGAGCAGTTCTTC
-	TRBV5-6	-	TRBJ2-7	CASLWSGMGEQYF	TGTGCCAGCCTTTGGTCGGGGATGGGGGAGCAGTACTTC
-	TRBV27	-	TRBJ2-3	CASSLYGGSTDTQYF	TGTGCCAGCAGTTTATATGGGGGGAGCACAGATACGCAGTATTTT
-	TRBV18	-	TRBJ2-3	CASSPRTTDGDTQYF	TGTGCCAGCTCACCGCGGACTACCGACGGGGATACGCAGTATTTT
TRBD2	TRBV4-1	-	TRBJ2-5	CASSQGTSGGETQYF	TGCGCCAGCAGCCAAGGGACTAGCGGGGGGGAGACCCAGTACTTC
-	TRBV28	once	TRBJ1-2	CASSLRSNYGYTF	TGTGCCAGCAGTTTGCGTAGTAACTATGGCTACACCTTC